Listed here are 15 T cell receptor beta chains from one sample, sequenced in a study of tumor-infiltrating lymphocytes in primary liver carcinoma. TCR beta cDNA was made from 400 to 600 ng total RNA with a constant-region primer. Construction of TCR beta libraries relied on three successive nested multiplex PCR rounds employing slightly modified ARM-PCR. In the first two PCR rounds, TRBV1-TRBV30 forward primers were paired with a C-beta reverse primer, and each round lasted roughly 9 cycles. Each CDR3 protein gets one entry after TCRdb re-called the multiplex PCR reads with MiXCR. The data contain approximately 340,000 distinct CDR3 sequences, about 61% of them singletons. In addition to blood RNA drawn from unsorted whole blood, germline DNA was extracted. Source material: peripheral blood. These receptors were obtained from a man in his forties or fifties with primary liver carcinoma and hepatitis B virus infection.

To note about this clonotype: The junction departs from the called germline gene at one end, perhaps through a read error. The chain recombines TRBV13 with TRBJ1-6; maybe TRBD1 (5 bases). This CDR3 spans 18 amino acids. CDR1 and CDR2 (germline): PRHDT, FYEKMQ (reference sequence). CDR3 sequence (DNA): TGTGCCAGCAGCTTAGGGGGACGGACGGACTCCCATAATTCACCCCTCCACTTT. Residues: CASSLGGRTDSHNSPLHF.

This clonotype was observed a few times. Given a much more abundant clone one base away, this may be a read error. V gene TRBV6-1 combines with J gene TRBJ2-1; 7 nucleotides line up with TRBD1. With V trimmed by 0 bases and J by 7 bases, 12 bases remained unmatched. The CDR3 spans 17 residues. The V gene's germline CDR1 is MNHNS and CDR2 SASEGT. CDR3 region: CASSEALRGGADNEQFF. The CDR3, as DNA: TGTGCCAGCAGTGAAGCGCTTCGAGGGGGCGCGGATAATGAGCAGTTCTTC.

V usage is TRBV6-5 and J usage is TRBJ1-2; 8 positions agree with TRBD1. The trim removed 6 bases at V and 1 base at J, leaving 13 bases unmatched. The CDR3 totals 17 residues. Germline CDR1 reads MNHEY; CDR2 reads SVGAGI. CDR3 amino acids: CASRLSTGQEDNYGYTF. CDR3 nucleotides: TGTGCCAGCAGGCTAAGCACGGGACAGGAGGATAACTATGGCTACACCTTC.

The genes are TRBV30 and TRBJ2-3; D is unclear. Per the germline V gene, CDR1 is GTSNPN and CDR2 is SVGIG (reference sequence). V shed 3 bases and J shed 5 bases, with 9 bases lying between them. CDR3 length: 12 amino acids. CDR3 protein: CAWSYVEDTQYF. Written as DNA, the CDR3 is TGTGCCTGGAGCTACGTCGAAGATACGCAGTATTTT.

The chain recombines TRBV12-3 or TRBV12-4 with TRBJ2-2; D is unclear. The CDR3 contains 14 residues. V gave up 5 bases and J gave up 6 bases, with 13 bases separating them. In DNA form, the CDR3 reads TGTGCCAGCAGTCCCGCCCGGAGCGCCGGGGAGCTGTTTTTT. Protein product: CASSPARSAGELFF.

The V and J genes are TRBV6-5 and TRBJ1-2; D not certain. CDR1 and CDR2 from the germline V gene are MNHEY and SVGAGI. The ends were cut back, 0 bases at V and 9 bases at J, with 20 bases in the middle. CDR3 length: 16 amino acids. The CDR3, as DNA: TGTGCCAGCAGTTACTCTCTTGCTGTTCATGTCGATTGCTACACCTTC. It is translated as CASSYSLAVHVDCYTF.

This clonotype was counted between two and nine times. The gene calls are TRBV5-4 and TRBJ2-7; the D call may be TRBD1 or TRBD2 (5 bases each). Trimming pared 2 bases from V and 9 bases from J, leaving 24 bases between. The CDR3 is 16 residues long. Germline V lookup: CDR1 SGHNT, CDR2 YYREEE (reference sequence). CDR3 sequence reads: CASSLTGTRGERGQYF. As DNA, the CDR3 is TGTGCCAGCAGCTTAACCGGGACCCGGGGCGAAAGGGGGCAGTACTTC.

To note about this clonotype: The junction differs from germline at one of its ends, possibly a read error. This sequence joins TRBV6-2 or TRBV6-3 and TRBJ1-1; D perhaps matches TRBD1 (5 bases). Germline V gives CDR1 MNHEY, CDR2 SVGEGT. This CDR3 is 14 amino acids long. DNA of the CDR3: TGTGCCAGCGGTTACTCCGCGGCGATGGGGCGAACTTTCTTT. Encoded protein: CASGYSAAMGRTFF.

Worth noting for this clonotype: Possible read error: a much larger clone is one base away. The V call is TRBV12-3 or TRBV12-4, the J call TRBJ1-1; TRBD1 is a possible D gene (5 bases). This CDR3 has 12 amino acids. Written as DNA, the CDR3 is TGTGACAGCAGTCAACAGGTCACTGAAGCTTTCTTT. Translated, it gives CDSSQQVTEAFF.

As concerns this clonotype: A read error may explain this, as a much larger clone is one base away. The CDR3 does not close with the conserved phenylalanine or tryptophan, likely indicating a read error. V and J are TRBV4-1 and TRBJ1-5, with a weak D call TRBD1 (5 bases). This CDR3 contains 17 residues. CDR1 is MGHRA, CDR2 YSYEKL, per germline. Trimming took 4 bases from V and 5 from J, leaving 21 bases between them. CDR3 coding DNA: TGCGCCAGCAGCCCTATGGGGGGGAAATTGGGCTATCAGCCCCAGCATTCT. This translates into CASSPMGGKLGYQPQHS.

The V and J genes are TRBV28 and TRBJ2-7, with 9 bases lining up with TRBD2. The CDR3 sequence is 14 residues long. V lost 5 bases and J lost 5; bases outside the gene matches: 7. From germline, CDR1 is MDHEN and CDR2 SYDVKM. The CDR3 loop is CASSLSGRNHEQYF. The CDR3 nucleotides are TGTGCCAGCAGTCTTAGCGGGAGAAACCACGAGCAGTACTTC.

As to this clonotype: An end of the junction does not agree with germline; a read error may underlie this. This chain connects TRBV6-5 to TRBJ1-5; the D gene is possibly TRBD1 (6 bases). The CDR3 covers 16 residues. Germline V gives CDR1 MNHEY, CDR2 SVGAGI. CDR3 nucleotide sequence: TGTGCCAGCATAAGTCATCCACAGGGAAACAATCAGCACCAGCATTTT. It encodes CASISHPQGNNQHQHF.

About this clonotype itself: Since a much larger clone is just one base distant, this may be a read error. The chain carries TRBV6-6 and TRBJ2-3; TRBD2 might be the D (5 bases). Germline values: CDR1 MNHNY, CDR2 SVGAGI (reference sequence). The CDR3 runs to 15 residues. The CDR3 bases are TGTGCCAGCGGTTACTCGGGGAAATTCACAGATACGCAGTATTTT. It specifies CASGYSGKFTDTQYF.

Concerning this clonotype itself: Mismatch with germline at one junction end may stem from a read error. The chain uses TRBV5-4 and TRBJ1-1; 9 bases line up with TRBD1. The CDR3 consists of 15 residues. Germline CDR1 and CDR2: SGHNT and YYREEE (reference sequence). The CDR3 DNA is TGTGCCAGCAGCTTGAGGACAGGGGATGGTACTGAAGCTTCCTTT. Protein product: CASSLRTGDGTEASF. Based on the CDR3 plus reference TRBV5-4 and TRBJ1-1, the full variable domain is ETGVTQSPTHLIKTRGQQVTLRCSSQSGHNTVSWYQQALGQGPQFIFQYYREEENGRGNFPPRFSGLQFPNYSSELNVNALELDDSALYLCASSLRTGDGTEASFGQGTRLTVV.

J is TRBJ1-4 and V is TRBV30; 7 nucleotides line up with TRBD1. The CDR3 is 16 residues long. Germline CDR1 and CDR2: GTSNPN and SVGIG (reference sequence). V dropped 2 bases and J dropped 8; count of bases not matched to a gene: 14. CDR3 coding DNA: TGTGCCTGGAGTATCTATCAGACAGGGAGGCGAGAAAAACTGTTTTTT. Its protein is CAWSIYQTGRREKLFF.